Described below is a single TCR beta chain sequence and its context. As yet, its antigen is unknown. One junction end does not reproduce the germline sequence, and a read error may be involved. The source of the sample is a study of prognosis after radiotherapy for stage I lung cancer. About the study: For radiotherapy, patients got SBRT split into 3 to 5 fractions, giving a biologically effective dose of at least 100 Gy.

Study-level points and caveats: Post-therapy Shannon entropy was lower in patients developing distant metastases following stereotactic body radiation therapy.

Amplicons of TCR beta CDR3 were generated from genomic DNA by two-round multiplex PCR. For every TRBV and TRBJ gene, a specific primer was used in first-round PCR. TCRdb independently ran MiXCR on the multiplex PCR reads; one entry per CDR3 protein. Of about 24,000 distinct CDR3 sequences in the sample, under 40% were seen once. Germline CDR1 is LNHNV and CDR2 is YYDKDF (reference sequence). The CDR3 loop spans 15 amino acids. This clonotype originated in a donor aged 50 or older with non-small cell lung cancer. The sequencing here drew on PBMCs, taken before or after stereotactic body radiation therapy (not recorded which). V usage is TRBV15 and J usage is TRBJ1-3; no firm D call. CDR3 bases: TGCGCCACCAGCAGAGATCGGGCTGCTGTAAACACCATATATTTT. Amino acids: CATSRDRAAVNTIYF.